The 23 T cell receptor beta chains in this list originate from one sample, sequenced in a study of T cell responses to AZD1222 COVID-19 vaccine (dated by TCRdb to 2020 to 2023). The receptor library was made with the immunoSEQ multiplex PCR assay. The immuneACCESS repertoire file appears here via TCRdb, limited to in-frame rearrangements. These files lack a portion of the clones; in checked studies, under half of the deficit traces to unresolved V genes, and the cause of the others is not known. This sample holds more than 150,000 clones; about 92% were observed only once. The ten largest clones represent 10% of the sample. In the paper's terms, the time point label means: baseline before first vaccination. The sequencing here drew on peripheral blood, taken on day 0 of AZD1222 vaccination. The receptor set was obtained from an adult in good health.

V gene TRBV7-9 combines with J gene TRBJ1-5, with 8 bases fitting TRBD1. CDR1 is SEHNR, CDR2 FQNEAQ, per germline (reference sequence). The CDR3 contains 15 residues. Trimming at V came to 5 bases and at J to 3 bases, leaving 6 bases not matched to a gene. The CDR3: CASSPGTGNNQPQHF. CDR3 nucleotides: TGTGCCAGCAGCCCAGGGACAGGAAACAATCAGCCCCAGCATTTT.

The chain is built from TRBV19 and TRBJ1-1, with D possibly being TRBD1 (6 bases). CDR3 size: 16 residues. The V gene lost 3 bases and the J gene lost 0 bases, with 14 bases spanning the gap. CDR1 and CDR2 from the germline V gene are LNHDA and SQIVND (reference sequence). Here the CDR3 reads CASSMLDSLMNTEAFF. DNA for the CDR3: TGTGCCAGTAGTATGCTGGACAGCCTTATGAACACTGAAGCTTTCTTT.

The gene calls are TRBV2 and TRBJ1-4; D call uncertain. Trimming cost V 3 bases and J 8 bases, with 10 bases left between them. The V gene's germline CDR1 is SNHLY and CDR2 FYNNEI. The CDR3 is made up of 13 amino acids. In nucleotides, the CDR3 is TGTGCCAGCAGTGAGAGGTGGCGGGAAAAACTGTTTTTT. Translated: CASSERWREKLFF.

The chain recombines TRBV5-1 with TRBJ1-2; 7 bases align to TRBD1. Trimming at V came to 4 bases and at J to 5 bases, leaving 5 bases not matched to a gene. The germline V gene encodes CDR1 SGHRS and CDR2 YFSETQ. This CDR3 contains 13 residues. Here the CDR3 reads CASSGDREYGYTF. Written as DNA, the CDR3 is TGCGCCAGCAGCGGTGACAGGGAGTATGGCTACACCTTC. The entire variable domain, with the rest obtained from reference TRBV5-1 and TRBJ1-2, is as follows: KAGVTQTPRYLIKTRGQQVTLSCSPISGHRSVSWYQQTPGQGLQFLFEYFSETQRNKGNFPGRFSGRQFSNSRSEMNVSTLELGDSALYLCASSGDREYGYTFGSGTRLTVV.

The V call is TRBV25-1, the J call TRBJ2-5; D perhaps matches TRBD1 (5 bases). The CDR3 contains 16 residues. Trimming took 1 base from V and 2 from J, leaving 14 bases between them. Per the germline V gene, CDR1 is MGHDK and CDR2 is SYGVNS. The CDR3 here is CASSEFHRLGQETQYF. CDR3 coding DNA: TGTGCCAGCAGTGAATTTCACAGGCTTGGACAAGAGACCCAGTACTTC.

This chain joins TRBV29-1 and TRBJ1-4; weak D call: TRBD1 (5 bases). In germline, CDR1 is SQVTM, CDR2 ANQGSEA. Trimming took 7 bases from V and 6 from J, leaving 12 bases between them. The CDR3 totals 12 residues. CDR3 sequence reads: CSAGQNYEKLFF. CDR3 bases: TGCAGCGCGGGGCAGAATTATGAAAAACTGTTTTTT.

J is TRBJ2-7 and V is TRBV6-1, with D tentatively TRBD2 (6 bases). The CDR3 covers 17 residues. Germline V gene lookup returns CDR1 MNHNS and CDR2 SASEGT. Trimming removed 0 bases at V and 1 base at J, with 16 bases between. CDR3 DNA sequence: TGTGCCAGCAGTGAAGCGGTATTGCGGGGTATATCCTACGAGCAGTACTTC. It encodes CASSEAVLRGISYEQYF.

The CDR3 is CASTPRGTGDGYTF. Written as DNA, the CDR3 is TGTGCCAGCACCCCGCGAGGGACAGGCGATGGCTACACCTTC. The V and J genes are TRBV6-2 or TRBV6-3 and TRBJ1-2; 8 bases are a match to TRBD1. CDR3 length: 14 residues. V gave up 7 bases and J gave up 6 bases; unmatched junction bases: 10. Per germline, CDR1 MNHEY and CDR2 SVGEGT.

This sequence joins TRBV7-9 and TRBJ2-1, with 9 bases fitting TRBD1. Unmatched junction bases numbered 4, after V lost 5 bases and J lost 5 bases. This CDR3 comprises 14 residues. Germline CDR1 and CDR2: SEHNR and FQNEAQ (reference sequence). The DNA for the CDR3 is TGTGCCAGCAGCCGGGACAGGGTAAACAATGAGCAGTTCTTC. Translation gives CASSRDRVNNEQFF.

The chain recombines TRBV7-9 with TRBJ1-6; a weak D match, TRBD1 (5 bases). Germline V CDR1 and CDR2: SEHNR, FQNEAQ (reference sequence). There are 15 residues in the CDR3. V was trimmed by 3 bases and J by 7 bases, leaving 13 bases between them. The CDR3 DNA is TGTGCCAGCAGCTTCATTACAGGCGCAAATTCACCCCTCCACTTT. Translating gives CASSFITGANSPLHF.

In DNA form, the CDR3 reads TGTGCCAGCAGTGACGATCAGGGAAACACTGAAGCTTTCTTT. As protein: CASSDDQGNTEAFF. The rearrangement uses TRBV28 and TRBJ1-1; D possibly corresponds to TRBD1 (5 bases). The CDR3 is 14 amino acids. Germline-derived CDR1 and CDR2 are MDHEN and SYDVKM. The V end was cut by 5 bases, the J end by 2 bases, with 12 bases between.

The V call is TRBV30, the J call TRBJ2-7, with D possibly being TRBD1 or TRBD2 (5 bases each). The CDR3 runs 12 residues. CDR1 and CDR2 from the germline V gene are GTSNPN and SVGIG (reference sequence). V lost 5 bases to trimming and J lost 1 base, with 9 bases between them. The CDR3 reads CAWVGGSYEQYF. Here the CDR3 DNA reads TGTGCCTGGGTTGGGGGTTCCTACGAGCAGTACTTC.

The chain combines TRBV7-8 with TRBJ1-1, with a tentative D call TRBD1 (5 bases). V lost 2 bases and J lost 1, with 14 bases in between. The CDR3 covers 16 residues. CDR1 SGHVS and CDR2 FQNEAQ come from the germline V gene. For the CDR3, the DNA is TGTGCCAGCAGCTTACGGGGGGACTTAGGGAACACTGAAGCTTTCTTT. It is translated as CASSLRGDLGNTEAFF.

The chain recombines TRBV30 with TRBJ1-5, with 9 bases aligning to TRBD1. V shed 0 bases, J shed 4 bases, and the junction held 4 bases outside the gene matches. The CDR3 length is 15 residues. Germline values: CDR1 GTSNPN, CDR2 SVGIG (reference sequence). This CDR3 is CAWSVRDRDNQPQHF. The CDR3 region has the DNA TGTGCCTGGAGTGTACGGGACAGGGATAATCAGCCCCAGCATTTT.

V and J are TRBV24-1 and TRBJ2-1, with 7 bases lining up with TRBD2. CDR3 length: 14 residues. The J segment lost 7 bases and the V segment lost 3 bases, leaving 5 bases of the junction unmatched. Germline loops: CDR1 KGHDR, CDR2 SFDVKD. The CDR3 sequence is CATSDGLVGNEQFF. CDR3 DNA sequence: TGTGCCACCAGTGATGGACTAGTCGGTAATGAGCAGTTCTTC.

V usage is TRBV12-3 or TRBV12-4 and J usage is TRBJ1-5, with 7 bases identical to TRBD1. The trim removed 3 bases at V and 5 bases at J, leaving 1 base unmatched. The CDR3 is 13 amino acids. In DNA form, the CDR3 reads TGTGCCAGCAGTTTGGACAGGTATCAGCCCCAGCATTTT. Its protein is CASSLDRYQPQHF.

The CDR3, as DNA: TGCGCCAGCAGCCAAGAAAGGTTCGGGGGGACTGAAGCTTTCTTT. This gives the protein CASSQERFGGTEAFF. The V and J genes are TRBV4-3 and TRBJ1-1; tentative D call: TRBD1 (5 bases). The CDR3 length is 15 residues. V was pared by 0 bases and J by 5 bases, with 13 bases between. CDR1 and CDR2 (germline): LGHNA, YSLEER.

The rearrangement uses TRBV9 and TRBJ1-2, with TRBD1 as a possible D gene (5 bases). This CDR3 spans 15 amino acids. V was pared by 4 bases and J by 4 bases, with 17 bases between. Germline V gene sequence: CDR1 SGDLS, CDR2 YYNGEE. CDR3 coding DNA: TGTGCCAGCAGCCCTCGAGAGGGGCCAGTCTATGGCTACACCTTC. It translates to CASSPREGPVYGYTF.

The chain combines TRBV5-1 with TRBJ1-1; unclear D gene. The germline CDR1 and CDR2 sequences are SGHRS and YFSETQ. V gave up 3 bases and J gave up 4 bases, with 16 bases separating them. This CDR3 spans 15 amino acids. CDR3 loop: CASSSLGPDSTEAFF. The CDR3 nucleotides read TGCGCCAGCAGCTCCCTCGGGCCAGACTCCACTGAAGCTTTCTTT.

The rearrangement uses TRBV9 and TRBJ2-1; 13 bases fit TRBD2. The CDR3 loop spans 15 amino acids. V was pared by 5 bases and J by 4 bases, with 3 bases of the junction left unmatched. The V gene's germline CDR1 is SGDLS and CDR2 YYNGEE. CDR3 sequence: CASSPLAGGYNEQFF. The CDR3 DNA follows: TGTGCCAGCAGTCCACTAGCGGGAGGGTACAATGAGCAGTTCTTC.

The chain is built from TRBV29-1 and TRBJ2-3, with 13 positions matching TRBD2. The CDR3 extends over 15 amino acids. The V gene's germline CDR1 is SQVTM and CDR2 ANQGSEA. The V gene end was trimmed by 1 base and the J gene end by 3 bases; junction bases not matched to a gene: 1. CDR3 DNA: TGCAGCGTTGAAGGGACTAGCGGGAGTACAGATACGCAGTATTTT. Translated: CSVEGTSGSTDTQYF.

The V and J genes are TRBV5-1 and TRBJ2-1; TRBD2 aligns across 9 bases. After removal of 5 bases from V and 7 bases from J, the junction contained 10 bases not matched to a gene. Germline V gene sequence: CDR1 SGHRS, CDR2 YFSETQ. This CDR3 contains 15 residues. In nucleotides, the CDR3 is TGCGCCAGCAGGGCGGCTAGCGGGATTCAAAATGAGCAGTTCTTC. Protein: CASRAASGIQNEQFF.

This sequence joins TRBV18 and TRBJ2-7; no firm D call. The CDR3 is 18 residues long. Germline assignment: CDR1 KGHSH and CDR2 LQKENI. V lost 3 bases and J lost 6, with 27 bases in between. CDR3 nucleotides: TGTGCCAGCTCACCTAACAAGAATCCGTCCCAGCTAACACTCGAGCAGTACTTC. Amino acids: CASSPNKNPSQLTLEQYF.